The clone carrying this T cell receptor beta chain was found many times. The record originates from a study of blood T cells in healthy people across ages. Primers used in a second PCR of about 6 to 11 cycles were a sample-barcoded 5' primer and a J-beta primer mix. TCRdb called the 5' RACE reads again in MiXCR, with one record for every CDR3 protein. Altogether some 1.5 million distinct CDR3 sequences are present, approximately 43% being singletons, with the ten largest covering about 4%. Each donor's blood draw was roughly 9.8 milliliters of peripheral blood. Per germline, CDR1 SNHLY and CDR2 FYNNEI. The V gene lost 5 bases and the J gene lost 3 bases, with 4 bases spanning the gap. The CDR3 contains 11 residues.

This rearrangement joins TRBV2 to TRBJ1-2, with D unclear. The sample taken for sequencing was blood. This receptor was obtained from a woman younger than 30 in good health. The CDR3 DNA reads TGTGCCAGCAGTCCTTACTATGGCTACACCTTC. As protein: CASSPYYGYTF.